One sample yielded the 29 T cell receptor beta chains listed below, sequenced in a study of blood T cell repertoires in COVID-19. Produced via immunoSEQ multiplex PCR; TCRdb's table is partial and in-frame only. The repertoire holds 390,000 or so clones, with 70% to 90% as singletons. Sequencing used peripheral blood. These receptors originate from a woman aged 25 to 39 with active or convalescent COVID-19.

The V and J genes are TRBV19 and TRBJ1-4; no clear D gene. The V gene lost 2 bases and the J gene lost 1 base, with 8 bases spanning the gap. The germline V gene has CDR1 LNHDA and CDR2 SQIVND (reference sequence). The length of the CDR3 is 15 residues. CDR3 nucleotide sequence: TGTGCCAGTAGTATAAAGGAGGGAACTAATGAAAAACTGTTTTTT. As protein: CASSIKEGTNEKLFF.

The rearrangement joins TRBV7-9 to TRBJ1-1, with D perhaps matching TRBD1 (6 bases). This CDR3 has 14 amino acids. V was cut by 3 bases and J by 2 bases, with 10 bases left in between. The germline V gene encodes CDR1 SEHNR and CDR2 FQNEAQ (reference sequence). CDR3 loop: CASSFQGFNTEAFF. The CDR3 coding sequence is TGTGCCAGCAGCTTTCAGGGGTTTAACACTGAAGCTTTCTTT.

The rearrangement links TRBV29-1 to TRBJ1-2; 7 bases fit TRBD1. The CDR3 covers 16 residues. CDR1 and CDR2 from the germline V gene are SQVTM and ANQGSEA. The trim removed 1 base at V and 4 bases at J, leaving 12 bases unmatched. The CDR3 DNA follows: TGCAGCGTTGAAGTCTCGCAGGGGGGTGAGGGCTATGGCTACACCTTC. Protein sequence: CSVEVSQGGEGYGYTF.

This chain uses TRBV6-4 with TRBJ2-1; 10 bases line up with TRBD2. J gave up 5 bases and V 7 bases, and 8 bases lay outside the gene matches. The germline V gene has CDR1 MRHNA and CDR2 SNTAGT. This CDR3 contains 15 residues. This CDR3 is CASTRIAGGHNEQFF. The CDR3 DNA is TGTGCCAGCACCCGAATAGCGGGGGGCCACAATGAGCAGTTCTTC.

This rearrangement joins TRBV6-6 to TRBJ1-1, with unresolved D. Germline V gene sequence: CDR1 MNHNY, CDR2 SVGAGI (reference sequence). The CDR3 covers 12 residues. V gave up 2 bases and J gave up 5 bases, with 6 bases separating them. The CDR3 sequence is CASSYQRTEAFF. The CDR3 nucleotides read TGTGCCAGCAGTTACCAGAGGACTGAAGCTTTCTTT.

The chain links TRBV9 to TRBJ1-2; 8 positions agree with TRBD1. V lost 3 bases to trimming and J lost 4 bases; unmatched junction nucleotides: 8. This CDR3 is built from 15 residues. Germline CDR1 is SGDLS and CDR2 is YYNGEE. CDR3 region: CASSATTGGLYGYTF. Here the CDR3 DNA reads TGTGCCAGCAGCGCAACCACAGGGGGACTCTATGGCTACACCTTC. The entire variable domain, with the rest obtained from reference TRBV9 and TRBJ1-2, is as follows: DSGVTQTPKHLITATGQRVTLRCSPRSGDLSVYWYQQSLDQGLQFLIQYYNGEERAKGNILERFSAQQFPDLHSELNLSSLELGDSALYFCASSATTGGLYGYTFGSGTRLTVV.

CDR3 bases: TGTGCCATCAGTGACCCGGGGCAGGGGCCCCAGATTAGCAATCAGCCCCAGCATTTT. Translation gives CAISDPGQGPQISNQPQHF. The chain has TRBV10-3 and TRBJ1-5; D may be TRBD1 (6 bases). V lost 3 bases, J lost 0 bases, and 21 bases lay in between. The CDR3 has 19 amino acids. Germline V CDR1 and CDR2: ENHRY, SYGVKD.

This chain uses TRBV11-2 with TRBJ2-1, with TRBD2 as a possible D gene (7 bases). Germline CDR1 SGHAT, CDR2 FQNNGV. This CDR3 region has 12 residues. The V end was cut by 5 bases, the J end by 11 bases, with 13 bases between. The CDR3 DNA reads TGTGCCAGCAGCCCAGACGGGGGGCAGCAGTTCTTC. Its protein is CASSPDGGQQFF.

The count of this clone is one. The chain carries TRBV27 and TRBJ2-7; 8 bases fit TRBD2. This CDR3 spans 16 amino acids. V dropped 6 bases and J dropped 3; count of bases not matched to a gene: 13. Germline values: CDR1 MNHEY, CDR2 SMNVEV (reference sequence). The CDR3, as DNA: TGTGCCAGCAGAGGGGCAGGAGCGGGAGAAATCTACGAGCAGTACTTC. This codes for CASRGAGAGEIYEQYF.

The genes are TRBV7-9 and TRBJ2-3; TRBD1 agrees at 8 bases. The CDR3 totals 16 residues. After removal of 5 bases from V and 0 bases from J, the junction contained 7 bases not matched to a gene. Germline lookup yields CDR1 SEHNR and CDR2 FQNEAQ (reference sequence). The CDR3 protein is CASSPSRTGSTDTQYF. CDR3 nucleotide sequence: TGTGCCAGCAGCCCATCCAGGACAGGGAGCACAGATACGCAGTATTTT.

This chain uses TRBV5-5 with TRBJ2-7; D possibly corresponds to TRBD2 (7 bases). The V end was cut by 6 bases, the J end by 0 bases, with 19 bases between. The germline V gene has CDR1 SGHKS and CDR2 YYEKEE (reference sequence). The CDR3 totals 16 residues. The CDR3 reads CASTNAAGAPSYEQYF. CDR3 in DNA: TGTGCCAGCACAAACGCGGCGGGGGCACCCTCCTACGAGCAGTACTTC.

The chain couples TRBV4-1 to TRBJ1-2; no definite D call. The CDR3 is made up of 14 amino acids. Trimming removed 2 bases from V and 2 bases from J, with 9 bases in between. CDR1 and CDR2 (germline): MGHRA, YSYEKL. The CDR3 nucleotides read TGCGCCAGCAGCCAATCAGGCACCAACTATGGCTACACCTTC. Translating gives CASSQSGTNYGYTF.

CDR3: CASRRGQGSTGELFF. CDR3 bases: TGTGCCAGCAGACGCGGACAGGGATCTACCGGGGAGCTGTTTTTT. The V call is TRBV11-3, the J call TRBJ2-2; TRBD1 agrees at 8 bases. After removal of 6 bases from V and 5 bases from J, the junction contained 8 bases not matched to a gene. Germline V CDR1 and CDR2: SGHNT, YENEEA. CDR3 size: 15 residues.

Comments on this clone: The same CDR3 is also encoded by other DNA sequences in this sample. The gene calls are TRBV2 and TRBJ1-1; possibly TRBD1 for D (6 bases). The germline V and J ends were trimmed by 1 base and 2 bases, with 8 bases remaining between them. The CDR3 is 14 amino acids. Germline V CDR1 and CDR2: SNHLY, FYNNEI. CDR3 sequence (DNA): TGTGCCAGCAGTGAAGGGGGGCTTAACACTGAAGCTTTCTTT. Its protein is CASSEGGLNTEAFF.

This clone is a singleton in its sample. The chain has TRBV7-9 and TRBJ2-7; 12 positions match TRBD2. Germline assignment: CDR1 SEHNR and CDR2 FQNEAQ (reference sequence). The CDR3 loop spans 16 amino acids. Trimming took 5 bases from V and 3 from J; bases not matched to a gene: 8. The CDR3 is CASSPKGLAGYYEQYF. CDR3 nucleotides: TGTGCCAGCAGCCCGAAAGGACTAGCGGGGTACTACGAGCAGTACTTC.

The rearrangement links TRBV3-1 (or the pseudogene TRBV3-2) to TRBJ2-3; 8 bases fit TRBD2. Trimming removed 8 bases from V and 4 bases from J; junction bases left unmatched: 11. The CDR3 contains 15 residues. Per the germline V gene, CDR1 is LGHDT and CDR2 is YNNKEL (reference sequence). The CDR3 is CASGTRGGVPDTQYF. The CDR3, as DNA: TGTGCCAGCGGAACCCGGGGGGGAGTTCCAGATACGCAGTATTTT.

The rearrangement uses TRBV4-1 and TRBJ2-1; 14 positions match TRBD2. The V segment lost 3 bases and the J segment 10 bases; nucleotides outside the gene matches: 8. Germline loops: CDR1 MGHRA, CDR2 YSYEKL. This CDR3 contains 16 residues. CDR3: CASSQGLAGVTGEQFF. CDR3 coding DNA: TGCGCCAGCAGCCAGGGACTAGCGGGGGTTACGGGGGAGCAGTTCTTC.

The gene calls are TRBV5-8 and TRBJ2-7; 7 nucleotides agree with TRBD1. Germline CDR1 is SGHTS and CDR2 is YDEGEE. The CDR3 has 15 residues. V shed 4 bases and J 4 bases; nucleotides not matched to a gene: 11. The CDR3 loop is CASSQDRSPGYEQYF. In DNA, the CDR3 is TGTGCCAGCAGCCAGGACAGGTCCCCCGGTTACGAGCAGTACTTC.

This chain links TRBV30 with TRBJ1-5, with D hard to call. CDR1 is GTSNPN, CDR2 SVGIG, per germline (reference sequence). This CDR3 is 14 amino acids long. V was shortened by 0 bases and J by 6 bases, with 12 bases between the two germline ends. CDR3 coding DNA: TGTGCCTGGAGTGTACAAGGAGGAGGTCAGCCCCAGCATTTT. Amino acids: CAWSVQGGGQPQHF.

This chain joins TRBV6-2 or TRBV6-3 and TRBJ1-3; D remains unclear. Germline lookup yields CDR1 MNHEY and CDR2 SVGEGT. V shed 0 bases and J shed 0 bases, with 9 bases lying between them. The CDR3 totals 16 residues. CDR3 nucleotides: TGTGCCAGCAGTTACTCGGGCAGGAACTCTGGAAACACCATATATTTT. Translation gives CASSYSGRNSGNTIYF.

This chain links TRBV7-6 with TRBJ1-6, with D possibly being TRBD1 (5 bases). The V end was cut by 1 base, the J end by 0 bases, with 10 bases between. CDR1 and CDR2 (germline): SGHVS, FNYEAQ. This CDR3 has 17 amino acids. The CDR3 sequence: CASSLEVRGSYNSPLHF. The DNA of the CDR3 is TGTGCCAGCAGCTTAGAAGTTAGGGGCTCCTATAATTCACCCCTCCACTTT. Based on the CDR3 plus reference TRBV7-6 and TRBJ1-6, the full variable domain is GAGVSQSPRYKVTKRGQDVALRCDPISGHVSLYWYRQALGQGPEFLTYFNYEAQQDKSGLPNDRFSAERPEGSISTLTIQRTEQRDSAMYRCASSLEVRGSYNSPLHFGNGTRLTVT.

This clone was counted a few times. Distinct nucleotide sequences in the sample also encode this CDR3. The chain is built from TRBV5-1 and TRBJ1-2; tentatively, D is TRBD1 (5 bases). The germline CDR1 and CDR2 sequences are SGHRS and YFSETQ. Between the trimmed V and J ends, which lost 5 bases and 3 bases, there was a span of 11 bases. The CDR3 is 13 residues long. The CDR3 coding sequence is TGCGCCAGCAGTTTCGGGGGAGACTATGGCTACACCTTC. Protein sequence: CASSFGGDYGYTF. Based on the CDR3 plus reference TRBV5-1 and TRBJ1-2, the full variable domain is KAGVTQTPRYLIKTRGQQVTLSCSPISGHRSVSWYQQTPGQGLQFLFEYFSETQRNKGNFPGRFSGRQFSNSRSEMNVSTLELGDSALYLCASSFGGDYGYTFGSGTRLTVV.

V is TRBV19 and J is TRBJ2-2; 12 nucleotides align to TRBD2. The CDR3 is made up of 15 amino acids. The junction had 4 bases not matched to a gene; V was cut back by 3 bases and J by 8 bases. Germline V gene data show CDR1 as LNHDA and CDR2 as SQIVND (reference sequence). CDR3 bases: TGTGCCAGTAGTATGCTAGCGGGAGGGGTAGGGGAGCTGTTTTTT. Translation: CASSMLAGGVGELFF.

This clone was detected ten times or more. The chain joins TRBV4-2 to TRBJ2-2; 7 bases are a match to TRBD1. The germline V gene has CDR1 LGHNA and CDR2 YNFKEQ. This CDR3 spans 15 amino acids. Trimming at V came to 1 base and at J to 3 bases, leaving 2 bases not matched to a gene. DNA for the CDR3: TGTGCCAGCAGCCAAGGTCAGGGGGACACCGGGGAGCTGTTTTTT. Encoded protein: CASSQGQGDTGELFF.

The rearrangement links TRBV3-1 (or the pseudogene TRBV3-2) to TRBJ1-4, with 8 bases aligning to TRBD1. The germline V gene encodes CDR1 LGHDT and CDR2 YNNKEL (reference sequence). The CDR3 runs to 16 residues. With V trimmed by 5 bases and J by 7 bases, 12 bases remained unmatched. CDR3 nucleotides: TGTGCCAGCAGCACGCGGACAGGGACCCGTAGTGAAAAACTGTTTTTT. It translates to CASSTRTGTRSEKLFF.

CDR3 amino acids: CASSDPGRETQYF. The CDR3 DNA is TGCGCCAGCAGTGACCCCGGGAGGGAGACCCAGTACTTC. This chain links TRBV10-2 with TRBJ2-5; 7 bases are shared with TRBD2. J gave up 5 bases and V 3 bases, and 3 bases lay outside the gene matches. Germline CDR1 and CDR2: WSHSY and SAAADI. This CDR3 is 13 amino acids long.

The chain is built from TRBV7-9 and TRBJ1-1, with D possibly being TRBD1 (5 bases). Germline-derived CDR1 and CDR2 are SEHNR and FQNEAQ (reference sequence). V lost 4 bases and J lost 13, with 22 bases in between. This CDR3 region has 14 residues. CDR3 in amino acids: CASSSFTGDLVSFF. CDR3 sequence (DNA): TGTGCCAGCAGCTCCTTTACGGGGGACCTGGTGAGTTTCTTT.

CDR3 DNA sequence: TGCGCCAGCAGCTTGGCGACAGGTCTCTACTCTGGAAACACCATATATTTT. It specifies CASSLATGLYSGNTIYF. The chain couples TRBV5-1 to TRBJ1-3; D might be TRBD1 (6 bases). Germline assignment: CDR1 SGHRS and CDR2 YFSETQ. Trimming removed 0 bases from V and 0 bases from J, with 13 bases in between. The CDR3 covers 17 residues.

V usage is TRBV13 and J usage is TRBJ2-7; TRBD1 aligns across 8 bases. The junction had 9 bases not matched to a gene; V was cut back by 8 bases and J by 0 bases. This CDR3 comprises 15 residues. The germline V gene has CDR1 PRHDT and CDR2 FYEKMQ (reference sequence). The CDR3, as DNA: TGTGCCAGCGGGGAGGTTGGGACAGGCTCCTACGAGCAGTACTTC. Protein sequence: CASGEVGTGSYEQYF.